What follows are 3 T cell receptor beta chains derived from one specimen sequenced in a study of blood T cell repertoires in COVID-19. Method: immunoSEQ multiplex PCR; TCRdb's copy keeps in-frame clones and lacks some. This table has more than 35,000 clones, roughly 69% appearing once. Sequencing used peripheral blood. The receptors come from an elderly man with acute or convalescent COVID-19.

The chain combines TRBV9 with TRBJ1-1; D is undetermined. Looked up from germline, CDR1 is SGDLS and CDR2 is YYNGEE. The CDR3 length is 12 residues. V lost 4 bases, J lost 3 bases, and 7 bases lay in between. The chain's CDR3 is CASSSLDTEAFF. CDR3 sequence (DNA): TGTGCCAGCAGCAGCTTGGACACTGAAGCTTTCTTT.

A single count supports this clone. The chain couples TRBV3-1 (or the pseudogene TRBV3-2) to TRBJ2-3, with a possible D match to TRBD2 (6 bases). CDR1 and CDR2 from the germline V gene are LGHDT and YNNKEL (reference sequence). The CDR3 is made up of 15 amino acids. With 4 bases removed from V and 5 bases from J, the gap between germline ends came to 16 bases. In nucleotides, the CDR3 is TGTGCCAGCAGCCCCGGTGGAGGGGAGAGAGATACGCAGTATTTT. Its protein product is CASSPGGGERDTQYF.

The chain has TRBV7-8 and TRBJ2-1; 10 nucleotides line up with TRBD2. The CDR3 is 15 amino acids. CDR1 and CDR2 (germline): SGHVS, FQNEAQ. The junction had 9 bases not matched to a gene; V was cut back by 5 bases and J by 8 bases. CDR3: CASSLSGRTFDEQFF. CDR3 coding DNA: TGTGCCAGCAGCCTTAGCGGGAGGACGTTTGATGAGCAGTTCTTC.